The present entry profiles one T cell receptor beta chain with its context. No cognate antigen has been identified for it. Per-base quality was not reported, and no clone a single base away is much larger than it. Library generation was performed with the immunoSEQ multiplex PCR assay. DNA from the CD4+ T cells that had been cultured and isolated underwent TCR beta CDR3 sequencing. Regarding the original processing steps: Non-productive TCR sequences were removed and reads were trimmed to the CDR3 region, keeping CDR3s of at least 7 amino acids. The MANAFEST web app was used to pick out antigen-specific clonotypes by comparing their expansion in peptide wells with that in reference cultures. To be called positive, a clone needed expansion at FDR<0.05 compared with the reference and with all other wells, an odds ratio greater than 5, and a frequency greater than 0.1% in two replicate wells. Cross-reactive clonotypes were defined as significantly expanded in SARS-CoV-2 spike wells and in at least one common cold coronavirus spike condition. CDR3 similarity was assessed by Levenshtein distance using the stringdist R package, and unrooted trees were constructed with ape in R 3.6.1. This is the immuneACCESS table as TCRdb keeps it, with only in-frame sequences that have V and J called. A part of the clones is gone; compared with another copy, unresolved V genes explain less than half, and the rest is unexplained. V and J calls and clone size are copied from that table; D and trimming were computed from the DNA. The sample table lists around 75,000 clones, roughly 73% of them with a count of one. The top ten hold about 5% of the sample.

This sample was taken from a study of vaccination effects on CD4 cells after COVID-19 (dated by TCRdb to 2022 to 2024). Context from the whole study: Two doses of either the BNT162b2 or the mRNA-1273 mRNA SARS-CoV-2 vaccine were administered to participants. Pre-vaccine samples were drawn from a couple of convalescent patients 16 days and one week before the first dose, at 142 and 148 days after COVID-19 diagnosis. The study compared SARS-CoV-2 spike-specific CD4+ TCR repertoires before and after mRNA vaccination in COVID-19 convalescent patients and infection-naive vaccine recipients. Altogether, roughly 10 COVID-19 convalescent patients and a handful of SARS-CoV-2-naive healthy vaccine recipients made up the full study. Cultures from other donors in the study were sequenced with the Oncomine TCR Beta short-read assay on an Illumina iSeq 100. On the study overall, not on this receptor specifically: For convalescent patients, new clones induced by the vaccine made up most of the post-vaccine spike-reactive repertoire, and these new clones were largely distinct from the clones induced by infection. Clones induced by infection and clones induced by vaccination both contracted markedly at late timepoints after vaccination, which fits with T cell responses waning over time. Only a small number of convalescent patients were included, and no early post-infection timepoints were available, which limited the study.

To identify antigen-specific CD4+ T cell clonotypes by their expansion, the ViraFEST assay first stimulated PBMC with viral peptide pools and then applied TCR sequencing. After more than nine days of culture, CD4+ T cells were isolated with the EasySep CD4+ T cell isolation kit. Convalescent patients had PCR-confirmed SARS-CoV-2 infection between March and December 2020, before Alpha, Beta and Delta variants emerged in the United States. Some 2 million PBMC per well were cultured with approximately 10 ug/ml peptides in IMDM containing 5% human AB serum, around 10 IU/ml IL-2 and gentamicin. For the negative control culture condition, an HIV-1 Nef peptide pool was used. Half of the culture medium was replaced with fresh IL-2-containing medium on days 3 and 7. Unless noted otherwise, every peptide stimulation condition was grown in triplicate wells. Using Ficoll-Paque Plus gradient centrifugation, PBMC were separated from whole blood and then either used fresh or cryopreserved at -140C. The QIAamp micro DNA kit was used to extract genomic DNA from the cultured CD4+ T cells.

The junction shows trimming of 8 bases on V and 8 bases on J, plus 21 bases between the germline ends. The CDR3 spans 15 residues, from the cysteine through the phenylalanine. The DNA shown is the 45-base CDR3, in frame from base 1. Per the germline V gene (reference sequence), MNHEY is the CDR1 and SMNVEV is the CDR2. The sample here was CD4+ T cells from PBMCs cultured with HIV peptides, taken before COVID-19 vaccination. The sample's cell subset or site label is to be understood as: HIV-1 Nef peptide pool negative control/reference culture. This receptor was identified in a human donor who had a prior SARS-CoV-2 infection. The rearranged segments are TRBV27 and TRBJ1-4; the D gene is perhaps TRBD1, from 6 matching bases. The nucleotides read TGTGCCAGCGGCACCGCGGGGGGCCTAAGAGAAAAACTGTTTTTT. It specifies CASGTAGGLREKLFF.